These 4 T cell receptor beta chains came from one sample sequenced in a study of T-cell memory formation after mild COVID-19. TCRdb reanalysed the 5' RACE reads using MiXCR and keeps one entry per CDR3 protein. Counted here are over 350,000 distinct CDR3 sequences, 20% to 30% occurring once; the ten biggest clones make up roughly 8.7%. Sequenced: PBMCs or a T cell subset sorted from them (not recorded which). These TCRs come from an adult woman who had mild COVID-19 (a few samples of this study predate the infection). Cell type and time point are not known.

This clonotype was seen a handful of times. The V call is TRBV24-1, the J call TRBJ1-2, with D hard to call. The CDR3 spans 17 residues. Germline V gives CDR1 KGHDR, CDR2 SFDVKD. Trimming cost V 0 bases and J 5 bases, with 18 bases left between them. This CDR3 reads CATSDLRIDEPPYGYTF. The CDR3 nucleotides are TGTGCCACCAGTGATTTGAGGATTGACGAACCTCCTTATGGCTACACCTTC.

This clonotype was seen a handful of times. For the CDR3, the DNA is TGCGCCAGCCGATACGGATCAGATCGGCAGTACTTC. Translation: CASRYGSDRQYF. V and J are TRBV5-1 and TRBJ2-7; D is uncertain. Trimming cost V 7 bases and J 9 bases, with 17 bases left between them. The CDR3 sequence is 12 residues long. The germline V gene has CDR1 SGHRS and CDR2 YFSETQ.

The V and J genes are TRBV7-9 and TRBJ1-1; 11 bases match TRBD1. Trimming took 5 bases from V and 5 from J; bases not matched to a gene: 7. Germline CDR1 SEHNR, CDR2 FQNEAQ (reference sequence). The CDR3 contains 15 residues. The CDR3 coding sequence is TGTGCCAGCAGCGCTCGGGACAGGGGGTTAACTGAAGCTTTCTTT. As protein: CASSARDRGLTEAFF.

This clonotype was counted a few times. V and J are TRBV19 and TRBJ1-1; TRBD1 matches 9 bases. Looked up from germline, CDR1 is LNHDA and CDR2 is SQIVND (reference sequence). J lost 3 bases, V lost 3 bases, and 8 bases had no gene match. CDR3 length: 16 residues. The CDR3 bases are TGTGCCAGTAGTATGGAAGACAGGGGGTTGGACACTGAAGCTTTCTTT. Its translation: CASSMEDRGLDTEAFF.